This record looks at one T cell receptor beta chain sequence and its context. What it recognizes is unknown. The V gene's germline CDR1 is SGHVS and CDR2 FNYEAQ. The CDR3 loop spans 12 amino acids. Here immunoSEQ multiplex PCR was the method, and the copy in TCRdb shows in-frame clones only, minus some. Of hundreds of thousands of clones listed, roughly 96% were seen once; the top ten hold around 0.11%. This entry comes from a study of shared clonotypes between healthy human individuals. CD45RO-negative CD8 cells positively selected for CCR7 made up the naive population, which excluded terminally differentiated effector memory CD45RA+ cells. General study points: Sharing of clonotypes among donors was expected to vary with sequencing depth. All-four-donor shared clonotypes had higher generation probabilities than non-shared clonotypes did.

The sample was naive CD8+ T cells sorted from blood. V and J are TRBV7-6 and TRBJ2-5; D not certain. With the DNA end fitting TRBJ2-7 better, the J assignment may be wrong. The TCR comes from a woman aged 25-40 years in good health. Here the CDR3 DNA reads TGTGCCAGCCGCGGCAGCTCCTACGAGCAGTACTTC. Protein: CASRGSSYEQYF.